The clone carrying this T cell receptor (beta chain) was seen many times. What it binds is unknown. The record originates from a study of T-cell memory formation after mild COVID-19. Study as a whole: TCR clusters largely stayed donor specific. Study-level findings and limits: CD4+ contracting clones lay mainly in CM and EM, CD8+ ones in EMRA. Pre-infection memory showed some responding clones, and this suggested that cross-reactive memory joined.

The TCR alpha and TCR beta cDNA libraries, bearing sample barcodes and UMIs, were generated by 5'RACE using constant-segment primers. TCRdb processed the 5' RACE reads anew with MiXCR; each CDR3 protein has one entry. The sample yields under 40,000 distinct CDR3 sequences, around 8% seen once. V was shortened by 5 bases and J by 11 bases, with 14 bases between the two germline ends. CDR1 and CDR2 (germline): SGHTA, FQGNSA. CDR3 length equals 12 residues. This TCR was sampled from a man aged 18 to 29 who had mild COVID-19 (a few samples of this study predate the infection). Cell type and time point are not known. The chain recombines TRBV7-2 with TRBJ2-3; D uncertain. Specimen: PBMCs or a T cell subset sorted from them (not recorded which). DNA of the CDR3: TGTGCCAGCAGCCATCCAGTCTCGGGGCAGTATTTT. As protein: CASSHPVSGQYF.